This T cell receptor (beta chain) stems from a study of blood T cell repertoires in COVID-19. Authors' analysis steps: Amplification from reference gene primers served as the basis for estimated nucleated cell counts. Generated by immunoSEQ multiplex PCR, the TCRdb table keeps only in-frame clones and is missing some. V, J and clone size were drawn from that table, and D and trimming were deduced from the DNA. The table has tens of thousands of clones, around nine tenths seen once. Germline V gene sequence: CDR1 SQVTM, CDR2 ANQGSEA. CDR3 size: 13 residues. With V trimmed by 5 bases and J by 6 bases, 6 bases remained unmatched.

The clonotype was recovered from a man older than 75 with acute or convalescent COVID-19. Sequenced material: peripheral blood. The chain couples TRBV29-1 to TRBJ1-1; TRBD1 matches at 10 bases. The CDR3 bases are TGCAGCGTTCCGGGACAGGGGTCTGCTGAAGCTTTCTTT. It encodes CSVPGQGSAEAFF.